This TCR beta chain was observed in a study of cytomegalovirus exposure and HLA in healthy donors (dated by TCRdb to 2015 to 2018). In the study overall: An earlier analysis of several hundred of the donors reported 250 to 300 Gb of sequence data and 100 million to 130 million unique TCR beta sequences from 150 million to 200 million T cells. Along with the approximately 670-subject first cohort, a separate validation cohort of around 110 different subjects was used. On average, 235,054 unique TCR beta nucleotide sequences were sequenced per donor among about 400 genotyped donors of the cohort, with approximately 18% of those sequences being non-productive. Rather than drawing on any new phenotypic data, the later analysis identified candidate immune exposures from TCR beta sequences and the way those sequences occurred across donors. In a later analysis, previously published TCR beta repertoires from roughly 710 donors were re-analyzed and high-resolution HLA genotyping was added so that TCR occurrence patterns could be studied. The study aimed to test whether cataloging public T cell receptors could reveal signatures of past pathogen exposure. Donor age, sex, ethnicity and CMV serostatus were compiled together with the repertoire data. A handful of DR-DQ haplotypes were handled as single units for association and clustering because linkage in the cohort was strong. An early release that covered about 600 HLA-typed donors contained approximately 300 gigabases of sequencing data and tens of millions of unique TCR sequences. An earlier analysis of about 620 of the donors applied high-throughput TCR beta sequencing to assess whether each TCR beta V gene segment acted as functional or pseudogenic. Among the approximately 400 genotyped donors, approximately 81% belonged to the genetic ancestry cluster associated with self-reported Caucasian donors. A later genetic analysis used genome-wide SNP genotypes for about 65% of the 666 donors, treating that subset as a discovery cohort. HLA typing covered class I and class II loci at four-digit resolution. The number of donors typed differed by locus, with roughly 629-640 for A, B, C, DRB1 and DQB1, roughly 520 for DQA1, 600 to 610 for DPA1, and around 430 for DPB1. The study combined high-throughput TCR immunosequencing, statistical association of individual TCRs with disease status, and machine learning to predict cytomegalovirus infection status. Every discovery cohort repertoire had been produced on one sequencing platform. The study used immunosequencing to profile the T cell repertoires of 666 subjects and linked those repertoires to cytomegalovirus serostatus.

The cohort was made up of approximately 670 healthy bone marrow donors. All cohort members were sampled while nominally healthy, although unrecorded immune exposures were likely present. The donor was CMV seronegative and belonged to the group of over 300 seronegative cohort members. A peripheral blood sample was collected from each donor, and TCR beta sequencing was performed on peripheral blood mononuclear cells. Genomic DNA extraction from the blood cell samples was performed with the Qiagen DNeasy Blood Extraction Kit. The method was the immunoSEQ multiplex PCR assay. For the multiplex PCR, a mixture combining 60 forward primers for TCR Vbeta segments and 13 reverse primers for TCR Jbeta segments was used. The CDR3 region of rearranged TCR beta genes was amplified from genomic DNA by a multiplex PCR assay. The Illumina HiSeq System was used to sequence the amplified TCR beta libraries as 87-base-pair reads. Under the source paper's analysis protocol: Across the roughly 600 repertoires, a later analysis counted 60 million to 90 million unique TCR beta chains, about 10 million of which were shared by at least two donors. A nearest-neighbor algorithm error-corrected the raw reads and collapsed the reads into unique sequences, merging closely related sequences to remove PCR and sequencing errors. To assign V, D and J gene segments, CDR3 sequences were aligned to IMGT reference sequences. Each retained sequence needed at least a six-nucleotide match to both a V gene segment and a J gene segment. Rearrangements were called productive when the CDR3 lacked stop codons and stayed in frame with V and J; all others were non-productive. Following IMGT convention, CDR3 was defined as the stretch from the second conserved V-encoded cysteine to the conserved J-encoded phenylalanine. Sequences without an unambiguous match to a single V gene segment were excluded from the earlier analysis of 450 to 650 of the donors. An earlier analysis of fewer than 750 of the donors classified V segments as functional when productive rearrangements were above 56.7% and as segregating when the standard deviation between donors was above 5%. A statistical classification framework was developed to diagnose cytomegalovirus status using the catalog of TCR beta chain sequences. In a later analysis, TCR nucleotide sequences were compared against IMGT/GENE-DB human TR gene sequences so that V and J genes could be assigned. A later analysis assigned CDR3 sequences and most-parsimonious VDJ recombination scenarios with the TCRdist pipeline. In a later analysis, each TCR beta chain was defined by its CDR3 amino acid sequence together with its V-gene family, and reads lacking a unique V-gene family were excluded. As a way to deal with suspected cross-contamination and a sequencing artifact, a later analysis dropped roughly 600 nucleotide sequences that were highly shared and had low generation probability. In a later analysis, a clonal expansion index was calculated for each public chain from normalized within-repertoire ranks of inferred template counts. In a later analysis, generation probabilities were computed with a VDJ recombination model fitted to out-of-frame rearrangements, and the resulting probabilities were checked against IGoR. In a later analysis, TCR-TCR, TCR-HLA and TCR-CMV co-occurrence was scored with hypergeometric tests, and a repertoire-size bias correction was applied to TCR pairs. To estimate false discovery rates, a later analysis permuted the HLA or CMV assignments 20 times. A later analysis grouped co-occurring TCRs with DBSCAN, adding TCRdist sequence similarity when clustering within HLA-allele-positive subsets. For co-occurrence clustering, repertoires with fewer than 30,000 or more than 120,000 public chains were excluded, along with a handful of repertoires with anomalous nucleotide sharing. What TCRdb holds here is the immuneACCESS table cut down to in-frame rearrangements. Part of the clones is not present; checked against another copy, under half of the missing clones reflect an unresolved V gene, and the others are unexplained. For V, J and clone size, that table is used; D and trimming come from the DNA. In all, the sample holds some 190,000 clones, and less than 80% of those were seen once. The ten largest make up around 1.6% of the sample.

The trim is 1 base for V and 1 base for J, with a gap of 11 bases between the germline ends. Taken from the germline V gene (reference sequence), the CDR1 and CDR2 loops are LNHNV and YYDKDF. The CDR3 sequence holds 16 residues, the cysteine and phenylalanine included. Only CDR3 DNA remains: 48 bases, in frame from the first base. Beyond this particular receptor, the publication reports: According to a later genetic analysis, donors in an Asian-associated ancestry cluster had fewer N-insertions in productive TCRs than the roughly 700-donor mean. A further reported finding was that TCR beta sequences accurately predicted the HLA-A and HLA-B alleles for most subjects in the first cohort. When HLA alleles, especially DR and DQ, strongly co-occurred, attributing TCR associations to individual alleles was difficult. Most TCR sequences were observed very rarely across donors, whereas some public TCRs were present in many individuals. A later genetic analysis associated a missense DCLRE1C variant with V-gene and J-gene trimming of TCR beta chains, and an independent cohort replicated the association. This cohort had only TCR beta chains sequenced, and the lack of alpha or paired-chain data limited which features could be detected. According to a later analysis, TCR association rates differed among HLA loci, with DRB1 alleles showing the most associated TCRs and HLA-C alleles showing the fewest. The authors suggested that the approach could potentially be generalized to other disease states and immunological phenotypes. A cluster of highly shared sequence variants was judged likely to be a technical artifact of the sequencing pipeline. According to a later analysis, parvovirus B19, influenza, CMV and Epstein-Barr virus appeared linked to several top co-occurrence clusters. An earlier analysis of around 540 of the donors showed that most TCR beta V segments appeared in productive rearrangements either about 90% or about 30% of the time, which broadly matched IMGT annotations. Immune exposure information for the cohort was limited to CMV serostatus. In a later analysis, around 17,000 TCR beta sequences were associated with specific HLA alleles at a false discovery rate of 0.05. The classifier was reported to diagnose cytomegalovirus status with high specificity and sensitivity in both the original and validation cohorts. Because counts were too low, about 18 rarely observed V segments, including chromosome 9 orphons, were left out of the earlier analysis of some 640 of the donors. Three of the identified cytomegalovirus-associated TCR beta chains were confirmed in vitro to be specific for cytomegalovirus antigens. A later analysis found that HLA-associated TCR beta chains were more clonally expanded and had lower generation probabilities than equally common non-associated chains. Roughly uniform sequencing depth across donors was assumed in presence/absence analyses, although this assumption may not hold. In the study, around 150 TCR beta chains were listed as associated with cytomegalovirus. The 87-base-pair reads could not distinguish some IMGT-functional V segments, including TRBV6-2 and TRBV6-3, so those segments were excluded. Because HLA typing was unavailable for some donors at each locus, only the typed subset was used in association tests. Linkage disequilibrium might explain the correlated functional status among segregating V segments, but an unknown experimental factor could not be excluded. In a later analysis, most CMV-associated TCR beta chains were found to appear HLA-restricted, with HLA associations seemingly driven largely by CMV exposure.

This clone was observed once. Its cognate antigen has yet to be identified. There are no base qualities to consult, and no much larger clone falls within one base. The TCR originated in a man younger than 30 in good health and CMV-seronegative. In this chain, TRBV15 is recombined with TRBJ1-5; there is no confident call for the D gene. Sequenced: PBMCs. The DNA sequence follows: TGTGCCACCAGCAGAGTTGGAGGTCTGAGCAATCAGCCCCAGCATTTT. It specifies CATSRVGGLSNQPQHF.